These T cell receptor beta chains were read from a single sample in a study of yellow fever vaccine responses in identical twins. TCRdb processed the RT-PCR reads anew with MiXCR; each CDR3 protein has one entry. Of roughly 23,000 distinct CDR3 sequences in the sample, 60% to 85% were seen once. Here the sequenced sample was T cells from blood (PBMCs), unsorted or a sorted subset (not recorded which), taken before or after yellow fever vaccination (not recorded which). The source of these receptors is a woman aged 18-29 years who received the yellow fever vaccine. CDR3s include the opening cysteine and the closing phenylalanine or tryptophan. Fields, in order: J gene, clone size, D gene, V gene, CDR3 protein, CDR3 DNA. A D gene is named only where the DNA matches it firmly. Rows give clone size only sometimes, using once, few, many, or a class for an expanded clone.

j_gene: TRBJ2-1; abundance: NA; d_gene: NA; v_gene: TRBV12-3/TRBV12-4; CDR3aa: CASSRASSAGNEQFF; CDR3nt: TGTGCCAGCAGCCGGGCCTCCAGCGCTGGAAATGAGCAGTTCTTC
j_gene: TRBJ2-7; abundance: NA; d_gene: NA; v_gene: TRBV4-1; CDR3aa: CASSQRQASSYEQYF; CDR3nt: TGCGCCAGCAGCCAAAGACAGGCTAGCTCCTACGAGCAGTACTTC
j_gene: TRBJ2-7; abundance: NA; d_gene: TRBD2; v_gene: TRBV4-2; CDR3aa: CASSQESSSGTYEQYF; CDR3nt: TGTGCCAGCAGCCAAGAATCGTCTAGCGGAACCTACGAGCAGTACTTC
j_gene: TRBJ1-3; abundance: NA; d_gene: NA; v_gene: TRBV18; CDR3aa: CASSPPAAGAGNTIYF; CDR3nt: TGTGCCAGCTCACCACCGGCAGCTGGGGCTGGAAACACCATATATTTT
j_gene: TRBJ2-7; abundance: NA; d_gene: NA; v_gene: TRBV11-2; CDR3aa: CASSSFGSSYEQYF; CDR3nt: TGTGCCAGCAGCTCCTTCGGGAGCTCCTACGAGCAGTACTTC
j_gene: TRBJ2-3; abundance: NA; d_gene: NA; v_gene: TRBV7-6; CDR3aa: CASSLLMDRTDTQYF; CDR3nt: TGTGCCAGCAGCTTATTGATGGATCGAACAGATACGCAGTATTTT
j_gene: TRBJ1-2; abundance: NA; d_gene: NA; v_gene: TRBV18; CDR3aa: CASSPLGARRGYTF; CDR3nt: TGTGCCAGCTCACCACTTGGGGCCCGTCGTGGCTACACCTTC
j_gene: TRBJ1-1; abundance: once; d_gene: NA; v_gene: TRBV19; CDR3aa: CASSMWQGNTEAFF; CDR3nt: TGTGCCAGTAGTATGTGGCAGGGGAACACTGAAGCTTTCTTT
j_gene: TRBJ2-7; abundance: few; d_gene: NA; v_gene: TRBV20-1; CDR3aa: CSARAESRLTAHTYEQYF; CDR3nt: TGCAGTGCTAGAGCCGAATCCCGACTGACAGCACATACCTACGAGCAGTACTTC
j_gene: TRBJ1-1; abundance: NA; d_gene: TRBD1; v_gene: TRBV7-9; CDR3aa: CASSLPGQANTEAFF; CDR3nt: TGTGCCAGCAGCCTCCCGGGACAGGCGAACACTGAAGCTTTCTTT
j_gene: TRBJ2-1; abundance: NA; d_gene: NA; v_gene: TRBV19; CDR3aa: CASNNFGLVDNEQFF; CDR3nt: TGTGCCAGTAACAATTTCGGTTTAGTAGATAATGAGCAGTTCTTC
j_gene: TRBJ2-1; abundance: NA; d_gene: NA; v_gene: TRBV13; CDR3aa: CASNPKTSFNEQFF; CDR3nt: TGTGCCAGCAACCCAAAGACTAGTTTCAATGAGCAGTTCTTC